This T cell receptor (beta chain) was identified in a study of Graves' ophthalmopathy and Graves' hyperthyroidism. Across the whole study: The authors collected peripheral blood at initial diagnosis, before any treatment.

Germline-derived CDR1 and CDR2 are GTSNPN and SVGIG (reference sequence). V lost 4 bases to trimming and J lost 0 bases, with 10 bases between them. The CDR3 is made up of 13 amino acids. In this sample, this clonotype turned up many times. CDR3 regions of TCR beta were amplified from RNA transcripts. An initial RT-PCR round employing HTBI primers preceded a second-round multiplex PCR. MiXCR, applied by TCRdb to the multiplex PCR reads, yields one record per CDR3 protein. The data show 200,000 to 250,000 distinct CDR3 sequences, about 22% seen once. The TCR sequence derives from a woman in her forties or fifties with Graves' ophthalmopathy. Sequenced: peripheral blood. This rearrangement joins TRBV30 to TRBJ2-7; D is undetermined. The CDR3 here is CAWTPGSSYEQYF. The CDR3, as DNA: TGTGCCTGGACCCCCGGCAGCTCCTACGAGCAGTACTTC.